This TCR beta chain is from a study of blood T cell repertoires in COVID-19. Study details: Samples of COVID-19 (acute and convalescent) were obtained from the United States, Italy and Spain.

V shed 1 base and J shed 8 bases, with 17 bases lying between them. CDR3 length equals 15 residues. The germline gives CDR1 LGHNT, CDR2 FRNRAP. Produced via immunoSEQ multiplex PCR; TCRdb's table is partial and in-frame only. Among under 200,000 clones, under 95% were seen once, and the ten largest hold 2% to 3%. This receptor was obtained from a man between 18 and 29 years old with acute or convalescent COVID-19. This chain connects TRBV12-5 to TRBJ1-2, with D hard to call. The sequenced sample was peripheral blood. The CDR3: CASGLAPETWWGYTF. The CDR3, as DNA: TGTGCTAGTGGTTTGGCCCCAGAAACGTGGTGGGGCTACACCTTC.